This is a list of T cell receptor beta chains from one sample in a study of blood T cell repertoires in COVID-19. Assay: immunoSEQ multiplex PCR; the TCRdb copy retains only in-frame clones and omits some. The sample lists about 75,000 clones; approximately 87% were seen once. The sequenced sample consisted of peripheral blood. The receptor source for this set is a human donor in a cohort sampled during active COVID-19. Each CDR3 is given with its conserved first and last residue. A D gene is named only where the DNA matches it firmly. Clone sizes are given selectively: once, few, many, or a class where the clone is expanded.

clone_size	d_call	j_call	v_call	cdr3_aa	cdr3_nt
.	.	TRBJ2-7	TRBV7-6	CASSLSRDKGSYEQYF	TGTGCCAGCAGCTTGAGCCGGGACAAGGGCTCCTACGAGCAGTACTTC
.	TRBD1	TRBJ1-5	TRBV19	CASSPSGTGYQPQHF	TGTGCCAGTAGTCCTTCCGGGACAGGGTATCAGCCCCAGCATTTT
.	TRBD2	TRBJ2-3	TRBV9	CASSWQAGGGDTQYF	TGTGCCAGCAGCTGGCAAGCGGGAGGAGGGGATACGCAGTATTTT
.	TRBD1	TRBJ2-3	TRBV4-1	CASSRGQRVDTDTQYF	TGCGCCAGCAGCAGGGGACAGAGGGTGGACACAGATACGCAGTATTTT
.	TRBD2	TRBJ2-2	TRBV28	CASSLVAGGYTGELFF	TGTGCCAGCAGTTTAGTAGCGGGAGGTTATACCGGGGAGCTGTTTTTT
.	TRBD2	TRBJ2-1	TRBV28	CASNIGGYEQFF	TGTGCCAGCAATATCGGGGGGTATGAGCAGTTCTTC
.	TRBD2	TRBJ2-3	TRBV5-6	CASGTSGEGGGTDTQYF	TGTGCCAGTGGGACTAGCGGGGAGGGGGGCGGCACAGATACGCAGTATTTT
.	.	TRBJ2-7	TRBV5-6	CASSWGLQGSEQYF	TGTGCCAGCAGCTGGGGACTACAGGGTTCCGAGCAGTACTTC
.	TRBD1	TRBJ2-2	TRBV19	CASRAGQGNTGELFF	TGTGCCAGTAGGGCTGGACAGGGGAACACCGGGGAGCTGTTTTTT
once	TRBD1	TRBJ1-5	TRBV6-2/TRBV6-3	CASSTPGGNQPQHF	TGTGCCAGTAGTACCCCAGGGGGCAACCAGCCCCAGCATTTT
.	TRBD1	TRBJ2-3	TRBV10-1	CASSESRGRELYTQYF	TGCGCCAGCAGTGAGTCCAGGGGGCGCGAGTTATATACGCAGTATTTT
few	TRBD2	TRBJ2-3	TRBV10-3	CAISEGAGGPFGTDTQYF	TGTGCCATCAGTGAGGGAGCGGGAGGGCCATTCGGCACAGATACGCAGTATTTT
.	TRBD1	TRBJ1-5	TRBV12-5	CASGPGQGSQPQHF	TGTGCTAGTGGTCCCGGACAGGGATCACAGCCCCAGCATTTT
.	TRBD1	TRBJ1-2	TRBV30	CASWTGVNYGYTF	TGTGCCTCTTGGACAGGGGTGAACTATGGCTACACCTTC
.	.	TRBJ2-3	TRBV6-2/TRBV6-3	CASSPLGRDTQYF	TGTGCCAGCAGTCCCCTTGGGAGAGATACGCAGTATTTT
.	TRBD1	TRBJ1-2	TRBV5-8	CASSLVSGQDYGYTF	TGTGCCAGCAGCTTGGTTTCCGGACAGGACTATGGCTACACCTTC
once	TRBD1	TRBJ1-2	TRBV9	CASSPSPGTGNGYTF	TGTGCCAGCAGCCCCAGTCCCGGGACAGGGAACGGCTACACCTTC
.	.	TRBJ1-1	TRBV12-3/TRBV12-4	CASSLVLEAFF	TGTGCCAGCAGTTTAGTACTAGAAGCTTTCTTT
.	TRBD1	TRBJ2-3	TRBV11-2	CASSQRDRGLKDTQYF	TGTGCCAGCAGCCAACGGGACAGGGGGCTAAAAGATACGCAGTATTTT
.	.	TRBJ2-1	TRBV7-9	CASSQIQGRSYNEQFF	TGTGCCAGCAGCCAAATACAGGGAAGATCCTACAATGAGCAGTTCTTC
.	.	TRBJ1-4	TRBV6-5	CASKWGQDNEKLFF	TGTGCCAGCAAATGGGGCCAGGATAATGAAAAACTGTTTTTT
.	.	TRBJ2-7	TRBV10-1	CASMGPASYEQYF	TGCGCCAGCATGGGCCCAGCTTCCTACGAGCAGTACTTC
.	TRBD2	TRBJ2-1	TRBV18	CASSPRGLEDYNEQFF	TGTGCCAGCTCACCACGGGGACTAGAGGACTACAATGAGCAGTTCTTC
.	.	TRBJ1-4	TRBV6-2/TRBV6-3	CASSSPGPGKLFF	TGTGCCAGCAGTTCCCCAGGGCCTGGAAAACTGTTTTTT
few	TRBD2	TRBJ2-3	TRBV4-2	CASSQDSTSGRRDTQYF	TGTGCCAGCAGCCAAGATTCGACTAGCGGGAGGAGGGATACGCAGTATTTT
.	.	TRBJ1-2	TRBV19	CASSMGGANNYGYTF	TGTGCCAGTAGTATGGGGGGAGCGAATAACTATGGCTACACCTTC
.	TRBD1	TRBJ2-7	TRBV19	CASSPGTGDYEQYF	TGTGCCAGTAGTCCAGGGACAGGGGACTACGAGCAGTACTTC
.	.	TRBJ1-4	TRBV7-9	CASTRSPNEKLFF	TGTGCCAGCACCCGGAGCCCCAATGAAAAACTGTTTTTT
few	TRBD1	TRBJ1-3	TRBV2	CASSTQGAGGNTIYF	TGTGCCAGCAGTACGCAGGGGGCGGGAGGAAACACCATATATTTT
.	.	TRBJ1-5	TRBV2	CASSEALRGGIGNQPQHF	TGTGCCAGCAGTGAAGCGCTTCGGGGAGGGATCGGCAATCAGCCCCAGCATTTT
.	.	TRBJ1-2	TRBV9	CASSVERSSDYGYTF	TGTGCCAGCAGCGTAGAACGGTCAAGCGACTATGGCTACACCTTC
.	.	TRBJ1-5	TRBV5-1	CASSLVAGSNQPQHF	TGCGCCAGCAGCTTGGTGGCGGGGAGCAATCAGCCCCAGCATTTT
once	.	TRBJ2-1	TRBV6-5	CASTEDYTGTNEQFF	TGTGCCAGCACCGAGGATTATACAGGGACGAATGAGCAGTTCTTC
.	TRBD2	TRBJ2-2	TRBV5-4	CASSSRLAGMTGELFF	TGTGCCAGCAGCTCAAGACTAGCGGGAATGACCGGGGAGCTGTTTTTT
few	.	TRBJ1-2	TRBV7-9	CASSLNAQGSYGYTF	TGTGCCAGCAGCTTAAACGCACAGGGAAGCTATGGCTACACCTTC
.	TRBD1	TRBJ2-1	TRBV29-1	CSGDRASNYNEQFF	TGCAGCGGGGACAGGGCATCAAACTACAATGAGCAGTTCTTC
.	.	TRBJ2-4	TRBV2	CASSEGLGAKNIQYF	TGTGCCAGCAGTGAGGGCCTCGGAGCCAAAAACATTCAGTACTTC
.	.	TRBJ2-2	TRBV6-2/TRBV6-3	CASSYVRVGGELFF	TGTGCCAGCAGTTACGTGAGGGTAGGCGGGGAGCTGTTTTTT
.	TRBD1	TRBJ2-5	TRBV6-5	CASTNRGQQETQYF	TGTGCCAGCACTAACAGGGGGCAACAAGAGACCCAGTACTTC
.	TRBD1	TRBJ1-2	TRBV18	CASSPLFTGDSYGYTF	TGTGCCAGCTCACCACTTTTCACAGGGGATTCCTATGGCTACACCTTC
once	TRBD2	TRBJ2-4	TRBV19	CASSYIGLAGKPVVAKNIQYF	TGTGCCAGTAGCTATATAGGACTAGCGGGGAAACCCGTGGTAGCCAAAAACATTCAGTACTTC
.	.	TRBJ2-5	TRBV7-8	CASSVGLIYQETQYF	TGTGCCAGCAGCGTTGGACTTATTTACCAAGAGACCCAGTACTTC
once	TRBD2	TRBJ2-7	TRBV6-2/TRBV6-3	CASSSTSGGHYEQYF	TGTGCCAGCAGCTCGACTAGCGGGGGCCACTACGAGCAGTACTTC
.	TRBD2	TRBJ2-7	TRBV6-6	CASSPSGTSGRFSYEQYF	TGTGCCAGCAGTCCCTCCGGGACTAGCGGGAGGTTTTCCTACGAGCAGTACTTC